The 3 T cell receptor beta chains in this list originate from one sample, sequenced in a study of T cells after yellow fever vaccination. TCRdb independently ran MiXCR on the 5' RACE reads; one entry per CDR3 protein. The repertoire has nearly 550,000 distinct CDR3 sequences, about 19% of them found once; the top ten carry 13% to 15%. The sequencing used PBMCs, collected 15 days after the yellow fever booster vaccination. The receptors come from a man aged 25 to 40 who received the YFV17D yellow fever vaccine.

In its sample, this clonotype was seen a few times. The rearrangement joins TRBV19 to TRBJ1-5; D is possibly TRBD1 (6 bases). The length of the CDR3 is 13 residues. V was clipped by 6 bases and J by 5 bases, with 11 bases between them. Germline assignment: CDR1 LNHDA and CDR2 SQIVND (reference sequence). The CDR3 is CASRGAQYQPQHF. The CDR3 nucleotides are TGTGCCAGTAGGGGGGCGCAATATCAGCCCCAGCATTTT.

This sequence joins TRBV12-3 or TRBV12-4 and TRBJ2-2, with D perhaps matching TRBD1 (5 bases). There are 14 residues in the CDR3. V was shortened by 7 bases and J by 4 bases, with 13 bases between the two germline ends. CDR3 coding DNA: TGTGCCAGCAAATATGACAGAACCACCGGGGAGCTGTTTTTT. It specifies CASKYDRTTGELFF.

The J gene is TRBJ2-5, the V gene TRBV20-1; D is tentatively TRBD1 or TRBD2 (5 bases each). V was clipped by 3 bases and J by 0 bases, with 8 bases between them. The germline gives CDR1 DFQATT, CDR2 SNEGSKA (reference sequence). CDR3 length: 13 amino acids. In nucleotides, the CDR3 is TGCAGTGCTAGTGGGACGGACCAAGAGACCCAGTACTTC. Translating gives CSASGTDQETQYF.